Sequencing of this TCR beta chain was carried out in a study of OX40 agonist ivuxolimab in advanced cancers. On the study more broadly: Ivuxolimab, an antibody acting as an agonist of OX40 (CD134), was used to treat patients. The dose-escalation cohort had hepatocellular carcinoma, melanoma, renal cell or head and neck cancer. Whole-study results and caveats: Low normalized T-cell clonal expansion was additionally recorded for some nonresponders.

Of note for this clone: What it binds is not known.

The protocol was immunoSEQ multiplex PCR, while the TCRdb copy is restricted to in-frame clones and leaves out a portion. This table holds under 95,000 clones, 75% to 90% found once. The germline gives CDR1 SGHDN, CDR2 FVKESK. Trimming left V 4 bases short and J 4 bases short, with 10 bases between. This CDR3 is built from 13 residues. The input for sequencing was CD4+ or CD8+ T cells sorted from blood, taken in a trial of the OX40 agonist ivuxolimab. The chain links TRBV14 to TRBJ1-2, with a tentative D call TRBD1 (6 bases). The source is an adult with an advanced solid tumor such as melanoma, head and neck, liver or kidney cancer. As DNA, the CDR3 is TGTGCCAGCAGCCGATTACAGGGCTATGGCTACACCTTC. Translated: CASSRLQGYGYTF.